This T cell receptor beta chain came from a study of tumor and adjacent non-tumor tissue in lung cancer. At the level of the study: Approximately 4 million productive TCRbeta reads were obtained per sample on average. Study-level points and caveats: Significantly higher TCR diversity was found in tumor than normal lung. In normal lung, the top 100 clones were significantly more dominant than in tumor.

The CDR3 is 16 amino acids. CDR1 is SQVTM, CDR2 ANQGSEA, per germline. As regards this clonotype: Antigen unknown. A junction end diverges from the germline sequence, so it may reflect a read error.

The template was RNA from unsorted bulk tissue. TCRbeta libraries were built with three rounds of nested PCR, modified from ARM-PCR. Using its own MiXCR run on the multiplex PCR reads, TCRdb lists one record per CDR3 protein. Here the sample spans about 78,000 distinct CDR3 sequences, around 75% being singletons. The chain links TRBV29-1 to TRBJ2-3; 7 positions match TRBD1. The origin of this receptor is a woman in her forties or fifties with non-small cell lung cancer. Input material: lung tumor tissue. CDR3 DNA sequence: TGCAGCGTTGAACCCCTCGACAGGGAGTGGGGAGATACGCATTATTTT. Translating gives CSVEPLDREWGDTHYF.